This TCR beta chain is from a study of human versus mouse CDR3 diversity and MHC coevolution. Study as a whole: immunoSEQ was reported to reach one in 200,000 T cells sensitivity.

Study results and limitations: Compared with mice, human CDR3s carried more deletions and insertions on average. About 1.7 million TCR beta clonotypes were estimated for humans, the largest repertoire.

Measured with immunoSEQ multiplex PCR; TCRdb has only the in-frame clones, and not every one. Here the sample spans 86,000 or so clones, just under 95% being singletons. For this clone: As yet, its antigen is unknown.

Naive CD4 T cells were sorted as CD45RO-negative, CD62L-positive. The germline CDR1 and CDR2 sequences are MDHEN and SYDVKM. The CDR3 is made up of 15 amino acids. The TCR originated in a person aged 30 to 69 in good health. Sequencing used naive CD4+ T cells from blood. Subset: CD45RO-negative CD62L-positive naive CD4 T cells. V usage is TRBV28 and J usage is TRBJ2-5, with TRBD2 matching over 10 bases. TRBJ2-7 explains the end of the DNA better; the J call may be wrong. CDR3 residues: CASSLAGVQSYEQYF. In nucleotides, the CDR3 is TGTGCCAGCAGTCTAGCGGGAGTTCAGTCCTACGAGCAGTACTTC.